This T cell receptor beta chain was sequenced for a study of blood T cell repertoires in COVID-19. For the study at large: PBMCs, B-cell-depleted T cells, or T cells were the source of the cDNA or gDNA that made up the material.

In germline, CDR1 is MNHNY, CDR2 SVGAGI (reference sequence). Trimming shortened V by 6 bases and J by 4 bases, and 18 bases separated the two germline ends. The CDR3 covers 15 residues. Sequenced by immunoSEQ multiplex PCR; TCRdb stores in-frame clones only, minus some. The sample consists of tens of thousands of clones, approximately 89% of them appearing once. Sequenced: peripheral blood. The TCR originated in a man between 50 and 59 years old with acute or convalescent COVID-19. The chain carries TRBV6-6 and TRBJ1-2; D unclear. As DNA, the CDR3 is TGTGCCAGCAGGACGGGAGACCCGAGAATCTATGGCTACACCTTC. Amino acids: CASRTGDPRIYGYTF.